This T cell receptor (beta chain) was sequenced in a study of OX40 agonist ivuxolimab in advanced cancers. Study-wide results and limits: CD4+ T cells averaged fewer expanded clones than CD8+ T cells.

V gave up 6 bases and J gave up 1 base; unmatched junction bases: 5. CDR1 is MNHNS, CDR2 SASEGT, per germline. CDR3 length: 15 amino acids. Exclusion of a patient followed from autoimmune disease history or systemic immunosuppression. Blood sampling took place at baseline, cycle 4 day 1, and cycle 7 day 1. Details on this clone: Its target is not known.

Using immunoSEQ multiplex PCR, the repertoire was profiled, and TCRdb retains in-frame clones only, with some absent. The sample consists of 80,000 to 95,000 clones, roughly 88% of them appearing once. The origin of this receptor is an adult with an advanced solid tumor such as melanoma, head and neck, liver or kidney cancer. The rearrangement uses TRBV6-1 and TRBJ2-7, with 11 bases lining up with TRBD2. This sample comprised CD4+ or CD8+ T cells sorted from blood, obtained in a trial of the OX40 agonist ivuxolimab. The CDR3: CASRDSGGESYEQYF. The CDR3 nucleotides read TGTGCCAGCAGGGATAGCGGGGGGGAATCCTACGAGCAGTACTTC.